Presented here are 15 T cell receptor beta chains from one specimen sequenced in a study of shared clonotypes between healthy human individuals. Sequencing was performed with immunoSEQ multiplex PCR; in TCRdb, only in-frame clones are kept and a portion is missing. The sample lists 500,000 or so clones; 95% to 97% were seen once. Sequencing input: naive CD4+ T cells sorted from blood. Subset denoted: CD45RA+ positively selected. These receptors originate from a woman aged 30 to 39 in good health.

This sequence joins TRBV11-2 and TRBJ2-7; D perhaps matches TRBD2 (6 bases). The ends were cut back, 1 base at V and 6 bases at J, with 10 bases in the middle. The CDR3 is 13 residues long. The V gene's germline CDR1 is SGHAT and CDR2 FQNNGV. The CDR3 spells CASSLGGGSEQYF. CDR3 nucleotides: TGTGCCAGCAGCTTAGGCGGAGGGTCCGAGCAGTACTTC.

The chain links TRBV27 to TRBJ1-1, with 11 bases that match TRBD1. V dropped 4 bases and J dropped 5; count of bases not matched to a gene: 6. The germline V gene has CDR1 MNHEY and CDR2 SMNVEV (reference sequence). This CDR3 has 15 residues. The CDR3 spells CASSSGQGAVTEAFF. CDR3 nucleotide sequence: TGTGCCAGCAGTTCCGGACAGGGGGCAGTGACTGAAGCTTTCTTT.

The chain has TRBV7-2 and TRBJ2-1, with 9 bases fitting TRBD2. The length of the CDR3 is 14 residues. CDR1 and CDR2 (germline): SGHTA, FQGNSA. J lost 3 bases, V lost 7 bases, and 4 bases had no gene match. The CDR3 is CASNELAGYNEQFF. The CDR3 bases are TGTGCCAGCAACGAACTAGCGGGCTACAATGAGCAGTTCTTC.

Worth noting for this clone: At the DNA level, this CDR3 is encoded by other sequences in the same sample as well. The chain combines TRBV18 with TRBJ2-5; D is tentatively TRBD1 or TRBD2 (6 bases each). This CDR3 has 14 residues. Trimming pared 3 bases from V and 5 bases from J, leaving 13 bases between. Per germline, CDR1 KGHSH and CDR2 LQKENI. The CDR3, as DNA: TGTGCCAGCTCACCTCGGGGGCCCGGGGAGACCCAGTACTTC. This gives the protein CASSPRGPGETQYF.

Worth noting for this clone: Other DNA sequences in this sample translate to the same CDR3. This chain connects TRBV7-2 to TRBJ2-7; D remains ambiguous. The CDR3 is 13 amino acids. In germline, CDR1 is SGHTA, CDR2 FQGNSA. V lost 3 bases and J lost 4, with 10 bases in between. The CDR3 loop is CASSLSVGYEQYF. CDR3 nucleotides: TGTGCCAGCAGCTTGTCAGTGGGGTACGAGCAGTACTTC. The variable domain in full, with the rest retrieved from reference TRBV7-2 and TRBJ2-7, is GAGVSQSPSNKVTEKGKDVELRCDPISGHTALYWYRQSLGQGLEFLIYFQGNSAPDKSGLPSDRFSAERTGGSVSTLTIQRTQQEDSAVYLCASSLSVGYEQYFGPGTRLTVT.

The J gene is TRBJ2-1, the V gene TRBV5-1; D unclear. Trimming stripped 0 bases from V and 0 bases from J, with 10 bases between. Germline V CDR1 and CDR2: SGHRS, YFSETQ. This CDR3 has 16 residues. The CDR3 sequence: CASSLGPASSYNEQFF. Here the CDR3 DNA reads TGCGCCAGCAGCTTGGGTCCGGCGAGCTCCTACAATGAGCAGTTCTTC. Based on the CDR3 plus reference TRBV5-1 and TRBJ2-1, the full variable domain is KAGVTQTPRYLIKTRGQQVTLSCSPISGHRSVSWYQQTPGQGLQFLFEYFSETQRNKGNFPGRFSGRQFSNSRSEMNVSTLELGDSALYLCASSLGPASSYNEQFFGPGTRLTVL.

The CDR3 is CSVVTGQGIVGYTF. CDR3 DNA sequence: TGCAGCGTTGTCACCGGCCAGGGAATTGTTGGCTACACCTTC. V is TRBV29-1 and J is TRBJ1-2; possibly TRBD1 for D (5 bases). V lost 4 bases and J 7 bases, leaving 19 bases between the germline ends. Germline V CDR1 and CDR2: SQVTM, ANQGSEA. The CDR3 covers 14 residues.

The chain combines TRBV14 with TRBJ2-5; D not certain. CDR3 length: 11 residues. Trimming stripped 1 base from V and 7 bases from J, with 4 bases between. CDR1 is SGHDN and CDR2 is FVKESK in the germline V gene. Here the CDR3 DNA reads TGTGCCAGCAGCCAAGTTCGGACCCAGTACTTC. This gives the protein CASSQVRTQYF.

The chain links TRBV2 to TRBJ2-3, with 12 nucleotides matching TRBD2. The CDR3 extends over 15 amino acids. CDR1 and CDR2 (germline): SNHLY, FYNNEI. V dropped 4 bases and J dropped 1; count of bases not matched to a gene: 0. CDR3: CASSGLAGGTDTQYF. DNA for the CDR3: TGTGCCAGCAGTGGACTAGCGGGAGGCACAGATACGCAGTATTTT.

The chain employs TRBV5-6 and TRBJ2-1; D is unclear. The germline V gene has CDR1 SGHDT and CDR2 YYEEEE. The CDR3 is made up of 14 amino acids. V was cut by 0 bases and J by 5 bases, with 9 bases left in between. This chain's CDR3 is CASSLGSTHNEQFF. CDR3 DNA sequence: TGTGCCAGCAGCTTGGGCTCGACCCACAATGAGCAGTTCTTC. The variable domain in full, with the rest retrieved from reference TRBV5-6 and TRBJ2-1, is DAGVTQSPTHLIKTRGQQVTLRCSPKSGHDTVSWYQQALGQGPQFIFQYYEEEERQRGNFPDRFSGHQFPNYSSELNVNALLLGDSALYLCASSLGSTHNEQFFGPGTRLTVL.

The CDR3 loop is CASSPRAGNQPQHF. The CDR3 DNA follows: TGTGCCAGCTCACCCCGGGCTGGCAATCAGCCCCAGCATTTT. The V gene is TRBV18, the J gene TRBJ1-5; D not resolved. With 3 bases removed from V and 2 bases from J, the gap between germline ends came to 8 bases. Germline V gene lookup returns CDR1 KGHSH and CDR2 LQKENI. This CDR3 contains 14 residues.

The gene calls are TRBV5-1 and TRBJ2-7; D gene unclear. The germline CDR1 and CDR2 sequences are SGHRS and YFSETQ. The CDR3 contains 12 residues. Trimming cost V 2 bases and J 1 base, with 4 bases left between them. DNA for the CDR3: TGCGCCAGCAGCTTCTCGTCCTACGAGCAGTACTTC. It translates to CASSFSSYEQYF.

J is TRBJ1-1 and V is TRBV28, with D hard to call. The V end was cut by 9 bases, the J end by 0 bases, with 11 bases between. The CDR3 sequence is 13 residues long. CDR1 is MDHEN, CDR2 SYDVKM, per germline. The CDR3: CASFHPVNTEAFF. Here the CDR3 DNA reads TGTGCCAGTTTCCACCCAGTGAACACTGAAGCTTTCTTT. Based on the CDR3 plus reference TRBV28 and TRBJ1-1, the full variable domain is DVKVTQSSRYLVKRTGEKVFLECVQDMDHENMFWYRQDPGLGLRLIYFSYDVKMKEKGDIPEGYSVSREKKERFSLILESASTNQTSMYLCASFHPVNTEAFFGQGTRLTVV.

The chain joins TRBV7-9 to TRBJ2-2; tentatively, D is TRBD1 (6 bases). This CDR3 contains 14 residues. Germline-derived CDR1 and CDR2 are SEHNR and FQNEAQ (reference sequence). V lost 5 bases, J lost 4 bases, and 11 bases lay in between. This chain's CDR3 is CASSLDSRTGELFF. Here the CDR3 DNA reads TGTGCCAGCAGCCTGGACAGCCGCACCGGGGAGCTGTTTTTT.

This clone appeared a single time. The CDR3, as DNA: TGTGCCACCAGCAGAGATCGTAGTAAAGAGACCCAGTACTTC. Its translation is CATSRDRSKETQYF. The chain links TRBV15 to TRBJ2-5; D unresolved. The CDR3 extends over 14 amino acids. CDR1 and CDR2 from the germline V gene are LNHNV and YYDKDF (reference sequence). The V gene lost 0 bases and the J gene lost 3 bases, with 8 bases spanning the gap.